The sequence of this T cell receptor (beta chain) was determined in a study of neurological immune-mediated disorders. The sample holds many counts of this clonotype. Sample time point: longitudinal time-point 1 (baseline). The CDR3 is 15 residues long. TCRdb processed the 5' RACE reads anew with MiXCR; each CDR3 protein has one entry. This table holds some 71,000 distinct CDR3 sequences, 10% found once. The J gene is TRBJ1-5, the V gene TRBV21-1. TRBV21-1 is deemed a pseudogene. Sequenced: PBMCs. This receptor was identified in a man younger than 40 in good health. The CDR3 loop is CASSKPPRQAQPQHF. As DNA, the CDR3 is TGTGCCAGCAGCAAACCCCCCCGACAAGCTCAGCCCCAGCATTTT.